What follows describes a single TCR beta chain. Germline assignment: CDR1 SGDLS and CDR2 YYNGEE. The CDR3 runs to 20 residues. V shed 3 bases and J shed 4 bases, with 29 bases lying between them. PCR used 60 Vbeta primers and 13 Jbeta primers. In the study's own analysis: Roughly 11 million shared chains were among around 78 million unique TCR beta chains counted in a later analysis. The table came from immunoSEQ multiplex PCR; TCRdb's copy has only in-frame clones and leaves some out. That table is the source of V, J and clone size, and D and trimming were worked out from the DNA. Of about 200,000 clones in the sample, 12% were seen once. The source of the sample is a study of cytomegalovirus exposure and HLA in healthy donors. Study-level background: Approximately 200 million T cells yielded 117 million unique TCR beta sequences in earlier analysis.

Sequencing input: PBMCs. This sequence was found in a man aged 45 to 65 in good health and CMV-seropositive. V gene TRBV9 combines with J gene TRBJ1-3; D call uncertain. CDR3 coding DNA: TGTGCCAGCAGCGCCCCGGTAGTGTACGACGGTCAAATAGCGGGAAACACCATATATTTT. It codes for CASSAPVVYDGQIAGNTIYF. Looking up the rest from reference TRBV9 and TRBJ1-3 gives the full variable domain: DSGVTQTPKHLITATGQRVTLRCSPRSGDLSVYWYQQSLDQGLQFLIQYYNGEERAKGNILERFSAQQFPDLHSELNLSSLELGDSALYFCASSAPVVYDGQIAGNTIYFGEGSWLTVV.